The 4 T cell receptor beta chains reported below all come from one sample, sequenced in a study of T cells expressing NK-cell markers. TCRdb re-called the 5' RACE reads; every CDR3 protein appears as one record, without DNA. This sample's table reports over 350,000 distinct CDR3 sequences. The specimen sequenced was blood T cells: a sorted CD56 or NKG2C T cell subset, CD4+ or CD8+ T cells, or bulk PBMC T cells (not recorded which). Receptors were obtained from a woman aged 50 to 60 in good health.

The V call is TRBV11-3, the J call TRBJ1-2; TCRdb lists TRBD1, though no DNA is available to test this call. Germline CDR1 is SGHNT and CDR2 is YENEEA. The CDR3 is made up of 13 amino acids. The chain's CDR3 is CASSSINRDGYTF.

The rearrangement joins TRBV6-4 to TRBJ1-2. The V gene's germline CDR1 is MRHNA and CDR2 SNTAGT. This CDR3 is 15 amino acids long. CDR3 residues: CASSAGSAGLSGYTF.

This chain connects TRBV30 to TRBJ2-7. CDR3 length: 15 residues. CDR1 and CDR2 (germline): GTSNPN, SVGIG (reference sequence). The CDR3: CAWSVLSGALYEQYF.

The CDR3 sequence is CASSPAGPTTQYF. The chain recombines TRBV12-3 or TRBV12-4 with TRBJ2-3; as DNA is missing, the TRBD1 call by TCRdb cannot be tested. The CDR3 totals 13 residues.